A selection of T cell receptor beta chains follows, all from one sample in a study of blood T cells in healthy people across ages. TCRdb itself ran the 5' RACE reads through MiXCR, one entry per CDR3 protein. The sample yields 500,000 to 700,000 distinct CDR3 sequences, 25% to 35% seen once. Sequenced sample: blood. These receptor sequences come from a woman older than 75 in good health. CDR3s include the opening cysteine and the closing phenylalanine or tryptophan. D genes are given only for firm matches. Size is stated for part of the rows, as once, few or many counts, or as a class when the clone is expanded.

CDR3 protein: CASREKEGYTF
CDR3 DNA: TGTGCCAGCAGGGAGAAGGAAGGCTACACCTTC
clone size: NA
J gene: TRBJ1-2
V gene: TRBV6-1
D gene: NA

CDR3 protein: CSARDDERTGELFF
CDR3 DNA: TGCAGTGCTAGAGATGATGAGAGAACCGGGGAGCTGTTTTTT
clone size: few
J gene: TRBJ2-2
V gene: TRBV20-1
D gene: NA

CDR3 protein: CAWGWGGLNTEAFF
CDR3 DNA: TGTGCCTGGGGGTGGGGCGGATTGAACACTGAAGCTTTCTTT
clone size: NA
J gene: TRBJ1-1
V gene: TRBV30
D gene: NA

CDR3 protein: CASSLDTVDGYTF
CDR3 DNA: TGTGCCAGCAGCTTGGATACGGTGGATGGCTACACCTTC
clone size: NA
J gene: TRBJ1-2
V gene: TRBV5-5
D gene: NA

CDR3 protein: CASSQSTGSNQPQHF
CDR3 DNA: TGTGCCAGCAGCCAATCGACAGGTAGCAATCAGCCCCAGCATTTT
clone size: many
J gene: TRBJ1-5
V gene: TRBV7-9
D gene: NA

CDR3 protein: CASSREDDLRGYTF
CDR3 DNA: TGCGCCAGCAGCCGCGAGGATGACCTCCGAGGCTACACCTTC
clone size: many
J gene: TRBJ1-2
V gene: TRBV4-1
D gene: NA

CDR3 protein: CASSLGTGDSNQPQHF
CDR3 DNA: TGTGCCAGCAGCTTGGGGACAGGCGATAGCAATCAGCCCCAGCATTTT
clone size: NA
J gene: TRBJ1-5
V gene: TRBV5-6
D gene: TRBD1

CDR3 protein: CASSLDAGAIREQYF
CDR3 DNA: TGTGCCAGCAGTTTAGACGCAGGGGCCATCCGCGAGCAGTACTTC
clone size: once
J gene: TRBJ2-7
V gene: TRBV12-3/TRBV12-4
D gene: NA

CDR3 protein: CASSPRTGHEKLFF
CDR3 DNA: TGTGCCAGCAGCCCTAGGACGGGGCATGAAAAACTGTTTTTT
clone size: NA
J gene: TRBJ1-4
V gene: TRBV14
D gene: NA

CDR3 protein: CASRPLRGHHNEQFF
CDR3 DNA: TGTGCCAGCAGACCCCTGAGGGGGCACCACAATGAGCAGTTCTTC
clone size: once
J gene: TRBJ2-1
V gene: TRBV27
D gene: TRBD1

CDR3 protein: CAISVSTRQPQHF
CDR3 DNA: TGTGCCATCAGTGTGTCGACAAGGCAGCCCCAGCATTTT
clone size: NA
J gene: TRBJ1-5
V gene: TRBV10-3
D gene: NA